This is a list of T cell receptor beta chains from one sample in a study of blood T cell repertoires in COVID-19. The method was immunoSEQ multiplex PCR; TCRdb's version includes in-frame clones alone and lacks a portion of them. The table includes approximately 200,000 clones, 70% to 90% detected once. Input material: PBMCs or T cells enriched from blood (not recorded which). All receptors come from a man between 25 and 39 years old who had recovered from COVID-19. CDR3s include the opening cysteine and the closing phenylalanine or tryptophan. The order of the fields is clone size, V gene, CDR3 length, J gene, D gene, CDR3 protein, CDR3 DNA. A D gene is named only where the DNA matches it firmly. Where a row states a size, it is once, few, many or the class of an expanded clone; other rows omit it.

>.|TRBV5-4|13|TRBJ2-7|TRBD1
CASNRQGSYEQYF
TGTGCCAGCAACCGACAGGGTTCCTACGAGCAGTACTTC
>.|TRBV7-2|14|TRBJ1-2|.
CASSLGEGLGGYTF
TGTGCCAGCAGCTTAGGGGAGGGGCTGGGAGGCTACACCTTC
>.|TRBV6-1|16|TRBJ1-6|TRBD1
CASSEQTGMATSPLHF
TGTGCCAGCAGTGAACAGACAGGGATGGCGACCTCACCCCTCCACTTT
>few|TRBV4-1|15|TRBJ1-6|.
CASSQESSGVSPLHF
TGCGCCAGCAGCCAAGAGAGTTCGGGGGTTTCACCCCTCCACTTT
>.|TRBV30|15|TRBJ1-5|TRBD1
CAWSSGGQSNQPQHF
TGTGCCTGGAGTAGCGGGGGACAGAGCAATCAGCCCCAGCATTTT
>.|TRBV6-5|15|TRBJ1-4|.
CASSYSGTTNEKLFF
TGTGCCAGCAGTTACTCCGGGACAACTAATGAAAAACTGTTTTTT
>once|TRBV3-1/TRBV3-2|13|TRBJ2-7|TRBD1
CASSQQGAYEQYF
TGTGCCAGCAGCCAACAGGGGGCCTACGAGCAGTACTTC
>.|TRBV5-6|18|TRBJ2-2|TRBD1
CASSKDRGSGFLAGELFF
TGTGCCAGCAGCAAAGACAGGGGTTCGGGTTTTTTGGCCGGGGAGCTGTTTTTT
>.|TRBV24-1|13|TRBJ1-1|TRBD1
CATSDATGGEAFF
TGTGCCACCAGTGATGCGACAGGGGGTGAAGCTTTCTTT
>once|TRBV29-1|16|TRBJ2-7|TRBD1
CSVDLGLGQGIYEQYF
TGCAGCGTTGACTTGGGTTTGGGACAGGGAATTTACGAGCAGTACTTC
>.|TRBV11-2|15|TRBJ2-1|TRBD2
CASSLISGRFNEQFF
TGTGCCAGCAGCTTAATCTCCGGGAGGTTTAATGAGCAGTTCTTC
>.|TRBV18|15|TRBJ2-5|TRBD1
CASSPGQGAWETQYF
TGTGCCAGCTCACCCGGACAGGGGGCCTGGGAGACCCAGTACTTC
>.|TRBV13|13|TRBJ2-7|.
CASSLEQGYEQYF
TGTGCCAGCAGCTTAGAACAGGGCTACGAGCAGTACTTC
>.|TRBV6-5|15|TRBJ1-3|TRBD1
CASRLGGFSGNTIYF
TGTGCCAGCAGATTAGGGGGCTTCTCTGGAAACACCATATATTTT
>.|TRBV11-3|16|TRBJ2-1|TRBD2
CASSQTSGSSYNEQFF
TGTGCCAGCAGCCAAACCAGCGGGAGCTCCTACAATGAGCAGTTCTTC
>.|TRBV7-7|15|TRBJ2-1|TRBD2
CASSATSGTYNEQFF
TGTGCCAGCAGCGCGACTAGCGGCACCTACAATGAGCAGTTCTTC
>.|TRBV7-2|15|TRBJ1-6|.
CASSLASTGSSPLHF
TGTGCCAGCAGCTTAGCAAGCACAGGGAGTTCACCCCTCCACTTT
>.|TRBV7-9|14|TRBJ2-1|.
CASSPSGSYNEQFF
TGTGCCAGCAGCCCAAGCGGTTCCTACAATGAGCAGTTCTTC
>.|TRBV5-1|16|TRBJ2-3|TRBD2
CASSYAGTSGGDTQYF
TGCGCCAGCAGCTACGCCGGGACTAGCGGGGGGGATACGCAGTATTTT
>.|TRBV5-8|16|TRBJ2-1|TRBD1
CASSSPGQGVINEQFF
TGTGCCAGCAGTTCTCCGGGACAGGGGGTAATCAATGAGCAGTTCTTC
>.|TRBV30|14|TRBJ1-6|TRBD1
CAWGTGDSNSPLHF
TGTGCCTGGGGGACAGGGGATTCCAATTCACCCCTCCACTTT